Each of the 5 T cell receptor beta chains below was sequenced from the same sample in a study of cytomegalovirus exposure and HLA in healthy donors (dated by TCRdb to between 2016 and 2019). Receptor libraries were prepared by the immunoSEQ multiplex PCR assay. TCRdb carries this immuneACCESS record with in-frame sequences only. Its versions omit some clonotypes, under half of them owing to an unresolved V gene in the studies checked, with the rest unexplained. The sample table holds 150,000 to 200,000 clones, of which roughly nine tenths were seen once. Of the sample, around 5% is held by the ten largest clones. The specimen was PBMCs. All receptors come from a woman aged 25 to 39 in good health and CMV-seronegative.

V is TRBV2 and J is TRBJ1-5, with 7 bases aligning to TRBD1. In germline, CDR1 is SNHLY, CDR2 FYNNEI. The CDR3 totals 15 residues. V lost 8 bases to trimming and J lost 4 bases; unmatched junction nucleotides: 11. In DNA, the CDR3 is TGTGCCAGCGGCCTAGAGGGGGCACCGAATCAGCCCCAGCATTTT. As protein: CASGLEGAPNQPQHF.

V is TRBV15 and J is TRBJ1-2, with 9 bases identical to TRBD1. Germline V gene data show CDR1 as LNHNV and CDR2 as YYDKDF (reference sequence). This CDR3 is 16 amino acids long. V shed 0 bases and J 8 bases; nucleotides not matched to a gene: 10. Here the CDR3 DNA reads TGTGCCACCAGCAGAGATCTCACAGGGGGCGAGATAGGCTACACCTTC. Its translation: CATSRDLTGGEIGYTF.

The V call is TRBV4-1, the J call TRBJ1-3, with D perhaps matching TRBD1 (5 bases). V was cut by 7 bases and J by 2 bases, with 18 bases left in between. This CDR3 spans 16 amino acids. Per the germline V gene, CDR1 is MGHRA and CDR2 is YSYEKL. The CDR3 sequence is CASTRGGGKPGNTIYF. Written as DNA, the CDR3 is TGCGCCAGCACTCGAGGCGGGGGGAAACCTGGAAACACCATATATTTT.

This chain uses TRBV30 with TRBJ2-7; D gene uncertain. The length of the CDR3 is 12 residues. Per the germline V gene, CDR1 is GTSNPN and CDR2 is SVGIG (reference sequence). V shed 2 bases and J shed 4 bases, with 9 bases lying between them. CDR3 sequence: CAWSFSRYEQYF. CDR3 nucleotide sequence: TGTGCCTGGAGTTTTTCGAGGTACGAGCAGTACTTC.

This clone was detected only once. The V and J genes are TRBV10-3 and TRBJ1-2; tentative D call: TRBD1 (5 bases). The CDR3 runs 14 residues. CDR1 and CDR2 from the germline V gene are ENHRY and SYGVKD. The V gene lost 8 bases and the J gene lost 0 bases, with 13 bases spanning the gap. The CDR3 DNA reads as TGTGCCATCCGAGAGGGGCCCACTAACTATGGCTACACCTTC. It encodes CAIREGPTNYGYTF.